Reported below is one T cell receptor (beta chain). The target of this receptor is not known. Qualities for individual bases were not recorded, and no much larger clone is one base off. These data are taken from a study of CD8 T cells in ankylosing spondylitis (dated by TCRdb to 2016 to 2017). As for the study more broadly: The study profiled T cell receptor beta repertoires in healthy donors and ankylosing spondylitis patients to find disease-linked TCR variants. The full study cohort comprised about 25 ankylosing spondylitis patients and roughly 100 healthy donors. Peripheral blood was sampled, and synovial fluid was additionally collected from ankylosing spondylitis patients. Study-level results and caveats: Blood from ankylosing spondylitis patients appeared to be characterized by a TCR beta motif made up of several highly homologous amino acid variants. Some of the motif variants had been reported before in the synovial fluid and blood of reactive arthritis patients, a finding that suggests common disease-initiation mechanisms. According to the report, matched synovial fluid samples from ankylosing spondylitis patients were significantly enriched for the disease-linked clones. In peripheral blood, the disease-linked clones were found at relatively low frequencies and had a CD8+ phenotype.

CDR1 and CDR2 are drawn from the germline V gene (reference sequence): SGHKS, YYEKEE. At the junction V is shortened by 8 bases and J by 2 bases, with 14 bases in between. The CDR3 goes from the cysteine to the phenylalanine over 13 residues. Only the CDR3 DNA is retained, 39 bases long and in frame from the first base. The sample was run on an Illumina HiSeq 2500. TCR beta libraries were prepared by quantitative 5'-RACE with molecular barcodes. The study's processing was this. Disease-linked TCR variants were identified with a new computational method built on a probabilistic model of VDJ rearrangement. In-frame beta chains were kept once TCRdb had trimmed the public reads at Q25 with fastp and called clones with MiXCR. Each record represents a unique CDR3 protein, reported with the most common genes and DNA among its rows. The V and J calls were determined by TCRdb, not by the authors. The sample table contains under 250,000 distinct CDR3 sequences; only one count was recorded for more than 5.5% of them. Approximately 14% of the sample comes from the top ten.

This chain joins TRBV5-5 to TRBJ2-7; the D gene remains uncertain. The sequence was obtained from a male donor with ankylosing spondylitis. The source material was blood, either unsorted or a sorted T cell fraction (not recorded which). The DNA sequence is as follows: TGTGCCAGGAGCCTCGGGCTGCCCTACGAGCAGTACTTC. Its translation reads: CARSLGLPYEQYF.